The present entry profiles one T cell receptor beta chain with its context. Its antigen is still unknown. No base quality values were provided; no much bigger clone lies one nucleotide off. The sample belongs to a study of identifying expanded T cells in peripheral blood (dated by TCRdb to 2018 to 2020). Background on the whole study: Four technical replicates, made by sequencing separate aliquots from the same pool of genomic DNA, were compared pairwise.

TCRbeta CDR3 regions were profiled with the immunoSEQ Assay using bias-controlled multiplex PCR amplification of genomic DNA. For the original study's pipeline: To quantify the absolute abundance of each unique TCRbeta CDR3 region, the sequences were collapsed and filtered. Differential abundance was tested with two models: a binomial (Fisher-equivalent) model and a beta-binomial model that adds time-dependent variance fitted from healthy donors. Clones with fewer than 5 combined templates were excluded, and clones with Benjamini-Hochberg FDR below 0.01 were called differentially abundant. Beta-binomial variance was modeled as a function of total template count across the two samples using the form v = (b*log(k)+a)^2. The immuneACCESS repertoire file appears here via TCRdb, limited to in-frame rearrangements. These files lack a portion of the clones; in checked studies, under half of the deficit traces to unresolved V genes, and the cause of the others is not known. V, J and clone size were drawn from that table, and D and trimming were deduced from the DNA. Counted in this sample were about 97,000 clones; approximately 90% of them appeared once. The ten largest clones capture roughly 14% of the sample.

At the junction V is shortened by 2 bases and J by 5 bases, with 9 bases in between. For CDR1 and CDR2, the germline V gene (reference sequence) lists GTSNPN and SVGIG. From its cysteine to its phenylalanine, the CDR3 spans 12 amino acids. The sequence is cut down to CDR3 DNA, 36 bases in frame from base 1. During the collection period, no infections or other immune events were recorded for the healthy donors. Blood repertoires from healthy donors were used as a training cohort for calibrating time-dependent variance in a beta-binomial model of differential abundance of T-cell clones. The training cohort was composed of 10 or so healthy donors, 3 female and 7 male. Donor ages ranged from about 29 to 70 years, with an average of about 40 years. Whole blood from each healthy donor was obtained from a commercial supplier and was collected at three time points two to three weeks apart. For immunosequencing, genomic DNA was extracted from unsorted whole blood.

General findings and caveats noted by the study authors: Across all healthy donors, variance in clone template counts between approximately two-week samples was found to increase significantly with total template count. Between technical replicates the binomial model flagged 0.9 to 1.5 differentially abundant clones, whereas over about 2 weeks the binomial model flagged about 15 and over approximately 4 weeks around 20. Both the number of clones called differentially abundant and the false-positive rate were significantly reduced by the beta-binomial model across all healthy-donor time intervals. The authors expected that biological variance in healthy repertoires might rise further over much longer intervals, such as months to years.

The clonotype originates from a person aged 18-70 years in good health. The chain joins TRBV30 to TRBJ2-5, with TRBD1 as a weak D call on 6 bases. The sequencing sample was made of blood. The DNA sequence is as follows: TGTGCCTGGAGTCGGGACACGGAGACCCAGTACTTC. Translated, it gives CAWSRDTETQYF.